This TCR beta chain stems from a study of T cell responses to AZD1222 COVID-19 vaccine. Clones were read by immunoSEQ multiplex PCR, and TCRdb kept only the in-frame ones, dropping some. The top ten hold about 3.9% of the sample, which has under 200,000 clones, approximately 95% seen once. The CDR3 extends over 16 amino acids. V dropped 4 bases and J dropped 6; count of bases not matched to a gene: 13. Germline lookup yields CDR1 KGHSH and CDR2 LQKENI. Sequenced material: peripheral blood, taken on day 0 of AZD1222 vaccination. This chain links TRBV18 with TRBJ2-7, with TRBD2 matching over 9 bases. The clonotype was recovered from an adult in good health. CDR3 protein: CASSQVGGAGGREQYF. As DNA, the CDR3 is TGTGCCAGCTCACAAGTAGGTGGAGCGGGAGGTCGCGAGCAGTACTTC.